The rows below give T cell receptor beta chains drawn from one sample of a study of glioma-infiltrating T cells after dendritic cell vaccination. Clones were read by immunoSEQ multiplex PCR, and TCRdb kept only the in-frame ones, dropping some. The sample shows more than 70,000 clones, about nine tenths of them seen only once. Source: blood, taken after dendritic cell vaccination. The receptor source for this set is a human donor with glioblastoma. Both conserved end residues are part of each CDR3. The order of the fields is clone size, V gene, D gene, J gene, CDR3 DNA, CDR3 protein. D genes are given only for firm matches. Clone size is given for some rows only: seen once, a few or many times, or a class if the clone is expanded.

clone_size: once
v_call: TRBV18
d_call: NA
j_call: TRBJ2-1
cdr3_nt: TGTGCCAGCTCACCTCCGGCAGCGGATGAGCAGTTCTTC
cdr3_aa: CASSPPAADEQFF

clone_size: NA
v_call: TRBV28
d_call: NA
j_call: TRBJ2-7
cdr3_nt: TGTGCCAGCAGTCGACTCCAGGGGTCCTACGAGCAGTACTTC
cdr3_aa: CASSRLQGSYEQYF

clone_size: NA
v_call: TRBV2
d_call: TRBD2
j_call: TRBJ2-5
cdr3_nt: TGTGCCAGCAGTGAGGATAGCGGGAGGATCGAGACCCAGTACTTC
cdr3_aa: CASSEDSGRIETQYF

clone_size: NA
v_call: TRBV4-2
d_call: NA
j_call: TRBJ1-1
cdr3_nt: TGTGCCAGCAGCCAAGGGTTCGGAGGCACTGAAGCTTTCTTT
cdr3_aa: CASSQGFGGTEAFF

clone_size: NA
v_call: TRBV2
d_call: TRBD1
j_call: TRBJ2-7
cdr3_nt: TGTGCCAGCAGAACAGGGGGCGGAGAGCAGTACTTC
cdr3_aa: CASRTGGGEQYF

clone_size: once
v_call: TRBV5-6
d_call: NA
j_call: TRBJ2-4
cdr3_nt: TGTGCCAGCAGCTCGAGAGGTCAAATAGCCAAAAACATTCAGTACTTC
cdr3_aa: CASSSRGQIAKNIQYF

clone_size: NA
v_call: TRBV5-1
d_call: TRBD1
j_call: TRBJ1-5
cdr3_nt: TGCGCCAGCAGCCCCGGACAGGTCAATCAGCCCCAGCATTTT
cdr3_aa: CASSPGQVNQPQHF

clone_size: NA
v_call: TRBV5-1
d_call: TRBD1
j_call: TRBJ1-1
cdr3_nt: TGCGCCAGCAGCTTTCGGACAGGGAACACTGAAGCTTTCTTT
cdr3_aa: CASSFRTGNTEAFF

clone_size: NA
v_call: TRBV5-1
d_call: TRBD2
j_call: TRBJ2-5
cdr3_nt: TGCGCCAGCAGCTCGGTGGCTAGCGGGGACCAAGAGACCCAGTACTTC
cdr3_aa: CASSSVASGDQETQYF

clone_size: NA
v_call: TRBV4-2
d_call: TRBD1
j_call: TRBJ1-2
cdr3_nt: TGTGCCAGCAGCCAGGGTTTCGACAGGGACGGTGGCTACACCTTC
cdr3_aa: CASSQGFDRDGGYTF

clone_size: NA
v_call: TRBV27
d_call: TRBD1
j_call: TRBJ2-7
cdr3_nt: TGTGCCAGCAGTTGGACAGGGAGCTCCTACGAGCAGTACTTC
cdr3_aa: CASSWTGSSYEQYF

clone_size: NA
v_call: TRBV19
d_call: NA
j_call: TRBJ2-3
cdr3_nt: TGTGCCACCGAGACTAGTTCGGATACGCAGTATTTT
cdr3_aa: CATETSSDTQYF

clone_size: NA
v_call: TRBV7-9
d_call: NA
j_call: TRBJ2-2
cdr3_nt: TGTGCCAGCAGCTTAAGGGGCACCGGGGAGCTGTTTTTT
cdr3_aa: CASSLRGTGELFF

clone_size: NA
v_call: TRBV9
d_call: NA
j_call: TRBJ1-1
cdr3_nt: TGTGCCAGCAGTGAGGAGGGCCGCAGTCTTGAAGCTTTCTTT
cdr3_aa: CASSEEGRSLEAFF

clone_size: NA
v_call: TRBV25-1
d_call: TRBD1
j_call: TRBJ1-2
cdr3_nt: TGTGCCAGCAGTGAAGGGGCAGGGGGCGCCAGCTATGGCTACACCTTC
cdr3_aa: CASSEGAGGASYGYTF

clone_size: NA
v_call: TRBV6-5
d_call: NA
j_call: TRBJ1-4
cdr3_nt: TGTGCCAGCAGTGCCAGCTCAGGGACTAATGAAAAACTGTTTTTT
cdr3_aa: CASSASSGTNEKLFF

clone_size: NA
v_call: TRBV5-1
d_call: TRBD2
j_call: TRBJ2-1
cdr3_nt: TGCGCCAGCAGCCCCCTACCGACTAGCGGGATCGGCAATGAGCAGTTCTTC
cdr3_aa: CASSPLPTSGIGNEQFF

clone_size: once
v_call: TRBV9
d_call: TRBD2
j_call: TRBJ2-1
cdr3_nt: TGTGCCAGCAGCGCGCGGGAGGCCCCGGTCTTC
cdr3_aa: CASSAREAPVF

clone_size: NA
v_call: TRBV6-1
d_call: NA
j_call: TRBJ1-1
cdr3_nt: TGTGCCAGCAGTGTGCCCGGCGGGGGTGGTGCTTTCTTT
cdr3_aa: CASSVPGGGGAFF

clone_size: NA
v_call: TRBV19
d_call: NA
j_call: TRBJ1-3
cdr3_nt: TGTGCCAGTACCCCTGCAGTTACTGGAAACACCATATATTTT
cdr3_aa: CASTPAVTGNTIYF

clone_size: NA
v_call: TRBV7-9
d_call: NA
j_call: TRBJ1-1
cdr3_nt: TGTGCCAGCAGCCCGGGGGGGGCTGAAGCTTTCTTT
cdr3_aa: CASSPGGAEAFF

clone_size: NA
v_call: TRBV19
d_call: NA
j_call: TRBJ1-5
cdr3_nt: TGTGCCAGTAGTCCAGTAGGGGTAATTCAGCCCCAGCATTTT
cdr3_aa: CASSPVGVIQPQHF

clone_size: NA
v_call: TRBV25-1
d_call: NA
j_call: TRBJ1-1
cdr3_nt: TGTGCCAGCAGTGAATTCGGGGGGCTTAATGAAGCTTTCTTT
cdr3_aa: CASSEFGGLNEAFF

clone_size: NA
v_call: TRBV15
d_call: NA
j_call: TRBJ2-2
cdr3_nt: TGTGCCACCAGCAGAGCAGGGTCCACCGGGGAGCTGTTTTTT
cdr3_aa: CATSRAGSTGELFF